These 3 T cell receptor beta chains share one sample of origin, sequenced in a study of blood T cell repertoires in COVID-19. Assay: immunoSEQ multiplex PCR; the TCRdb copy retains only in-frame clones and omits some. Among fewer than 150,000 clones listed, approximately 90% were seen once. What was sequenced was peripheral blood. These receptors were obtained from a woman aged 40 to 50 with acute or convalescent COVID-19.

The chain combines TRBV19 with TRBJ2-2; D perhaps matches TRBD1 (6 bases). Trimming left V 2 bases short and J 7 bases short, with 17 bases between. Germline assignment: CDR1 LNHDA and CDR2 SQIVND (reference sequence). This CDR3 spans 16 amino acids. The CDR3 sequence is CASSIRVQGSSGELFF. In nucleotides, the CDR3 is TGTGCCAGTAGTATAAGGGTACAGGGTTCTAGCGGGGAGCTGTTTTTT. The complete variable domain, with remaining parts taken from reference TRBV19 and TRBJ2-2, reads DGGITQSPKYLFRKEGQNVTLSCEQNLNHDAMYWYRQDPGQGLRLIYYSQIVNDFQKGDIAEGYSVSREKKESFPLTVTSAQKNPTAFYLCASSIRVQGSSGELFFGEGSRLTVL.

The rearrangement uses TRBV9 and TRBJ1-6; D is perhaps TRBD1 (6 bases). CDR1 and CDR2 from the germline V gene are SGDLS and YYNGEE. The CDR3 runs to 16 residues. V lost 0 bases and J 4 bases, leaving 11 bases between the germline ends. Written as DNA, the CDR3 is TGTGCCAGCAGCGTAGCGCCGGGACAATATAATTCACCCCTCCACTTT. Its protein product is CASSVAPGQYNSPLHF.

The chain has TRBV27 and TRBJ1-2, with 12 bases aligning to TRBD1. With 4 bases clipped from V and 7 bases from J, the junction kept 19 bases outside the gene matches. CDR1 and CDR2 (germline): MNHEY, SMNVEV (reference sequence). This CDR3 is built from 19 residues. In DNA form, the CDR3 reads TGTGCCAGCAGTTCCTCCCGCGGGACAGGGGGCACGAAGTCTCCTGGCTACACCTTC. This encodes CASSSSRGTGGTKSPGYTF.